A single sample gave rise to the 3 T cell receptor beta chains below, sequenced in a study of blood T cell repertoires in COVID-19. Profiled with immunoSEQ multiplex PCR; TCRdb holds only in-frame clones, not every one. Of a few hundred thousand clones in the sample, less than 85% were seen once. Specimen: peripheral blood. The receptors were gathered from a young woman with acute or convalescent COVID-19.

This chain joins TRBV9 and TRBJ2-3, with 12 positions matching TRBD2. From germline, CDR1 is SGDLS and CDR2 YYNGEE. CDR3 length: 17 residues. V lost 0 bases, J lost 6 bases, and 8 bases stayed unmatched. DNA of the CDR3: TGTGCCAGCAGCGTAGCTGGACTAGCGGGATATGGGGATACGCAGTATTTT. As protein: CASSVAGLAGYGDTQYF.

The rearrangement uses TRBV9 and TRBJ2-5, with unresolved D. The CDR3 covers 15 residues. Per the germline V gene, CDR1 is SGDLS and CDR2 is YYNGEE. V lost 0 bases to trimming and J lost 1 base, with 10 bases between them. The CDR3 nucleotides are TGTGCCAGCAGCGTAGGGGCTCCAACCCAAGAGACCCAGTACTTC. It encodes CASSVGAPTQETQYF.

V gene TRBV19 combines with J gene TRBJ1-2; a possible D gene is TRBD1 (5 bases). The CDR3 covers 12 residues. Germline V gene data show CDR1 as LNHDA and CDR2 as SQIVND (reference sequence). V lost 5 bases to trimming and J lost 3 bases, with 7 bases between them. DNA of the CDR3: TGTGCCAGTAGTTCGACAGACTATGGCTACACCTTC. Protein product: CASSSTDYGYTF. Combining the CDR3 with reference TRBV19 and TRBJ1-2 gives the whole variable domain DGGITQSPKYLFRKEGQNVTLSCEQNLNHDAMYWYRQDPGQGLRLIYYSQIVNDFQKGDIAEGYSVSREKKESFPLTVTSAQKNPTAFYLCASSSTDYGYTFGSGTRLTVV.